Presented here are 2 T cell receptor beta chains from one specimen sequenced in a study of cytomegalovirus exposure and HLA in healthy donors. PCR primers comprised 60 Vbeta and 13 Jbeta primers. The method was immunoSEQ multiplex PCR; TCRdb's version includes in-frame clones alone and lacks a portion of them. Of around 110,000 clones listed, approximately 60% are singletons. The sequenced sample consisted of PBMCs. The receptors come from a woman in her 30s in good health and CMV-seronegative.

This chain uses TRBV6-5 with TRBJ1-1; 8 positions agree with TRBD1. The germline gives CDR1 MNHEY, CDR2 SVGAGI. The CDR3 contains 13 residues. The ends lost 5 bases at V and 4 bases at J; junction bases unmatched: 3. DNA of the CDR3: TGTGCCAGCAGTGACGGGACAGGCACTGAAGCTTTCTTT. Protein sequence: CASSDGTGTEAFF.

There are a few counts of this clone. The genes are TRBV7-3 and TRBJ1-1; 7 nucleotides agree with TRBD1. The germline gives CDR1 SGHTA, CDR2 FQGTGA. The ends lost 2 bases at V and 8 bases at J; junction bases unmatched: 5. This CDR3 comprises 13 residues. The CDR3 reads CASSLLRDREAFF. CDR3 sequence (DNA): TGTGCCAGCAGCTTACTGAGGGACAGAGAAGCTTTCTTT.